This T cell receptor beta chain is from a study of regulatory T cells in long-lasting Graves disease (dated by TCRdb to about 2021). General notes on the study: Newly diagnosed Graves' disease patients had taken antithyroid drugs for less than 3 months. Peripheral blood TCR sequencing and RNA sequencing compared persistent Graves' disease patients with newly diagnosed Graves' disease patients. The study took place in China and was registered as a clinical trial. A total of roughly 33 samples were covered by TCR sequencing, comprising approximately 13 persistent and around 20 newly diagnosed Graves' disease patients. Overall results and qualifications from the work: Preferential use of TRBV28, TRBJ1-2 and TRBJ2-5 was observed in persistent disease, whereas TRBV20-1 and TRBJ2-1 were favored in newly diagnosed disease. Persistent Graves' disease patients showed lower TCR Shannon entropy and fewer highly expanded clones than newly diagnosed patients, suggesting clonal expansion. Only the TCR beta chain was sequenced and analyzed. Peripheral blood alone was examined, since thyroid tissue, which constituted the primary lesion, could not be accessed. Persistent patients shared more public clonotypes among themselves (approximately 2,500) than newly diagnosed patients did (about 1,000). The authors acknowledged the small sample size as a limitation that may reduce accuracy.

The time point label corresponds to: newly diagnosed GD, antithyroid drugs for less than 3 months. RNA was extracted from PBMCs in TRIzol for both TCR sequencing and RNA sequencing. The diagnosis of Graves' disease followed American Thyroid Association guidelines. Patients were recruited from an endocrinology department in Xi'an, China. From each patient, approximately 9 milliliters of peripheral blood was collected into an EDTA anticoagulant tube. Ficoll Paque Plus density gradient separation was used to isolate PBMCs, and no further T cell sorting was performed. RNA quality was checked with an Agilent 2100 Bioanalyzer and agarose gel, and concentration with a NanoDrop 2000. Libraries were made using multiplex PCR. These reads were obtained on an Illumina HiSeq 4000. iRepertoire HTBI primers and Arm-PCR amplification of CDR3 regions were used to construct TCR beta libraries. PCR products were gel purified before sequencing. On the study's bioinformatics: Gene usage analysis of CDR3 amino acid clonotypes used the 62 TRBV and around 14 TRBJ segments found across samples. Filtered high-quality paired reads were merged into contigs using COPE and FqMerger. Contigs were aligned with BLAST to IMGT TRBV, TRBD and TRBJ reference genes, and CDR3 was defined per IMGT. Any clonotype with a frequency above 0.1% was counted as a highly expanded clone. Shannon entropy was used to measure repertoire diversity, and the Gini coefficient was used to measure V-J evenness. Public clonotypes were defined as clonotypes shared by more than one individual. The public reads were quality trimmed at Q25 with fastp and then assembled into clones with MiXCR by TCRdb, keeping productive beta chains. Merged by CDR3 protein, the rows form single entries marked with the most common genes and DNA. Here the V and J calls rest on TCRdb's processing, not on the authors' analysis. The sample profile shows hundreds of thousands of distinct CDR3 sequences; approximately 15% of them were found once. The top ten clonotypes cover 15% to 20% of the sample.

A note on this clonotype: This receptor's antigen is unknown. No qualities accompany the bases; no much larger clone lies one base away.

Via the germline V gene (reference sequence), CDR1 is DFQATT and CDR2 SNEGSKA. Relative to germline, V is 1 base shorter and J is 7 bases shorter, with 10 bases between their ends. From the cysteine through the phenylalanine, the CDR3 covers 12 amino acids. Here the CDR3 DNA is all that survives: 36 bases in frame from base 1. These data were also reused for a study on T cells in Graves' hyperthyroidism and ophthalmopathy. Reported in the second study: Graves' hyperthyroidism was defined as stable when no progression to ophthalmopathy occurred over 18 months of follow-up. The hyperthyroidism patients were between 18 and 65 years old and newly diagnosed, with a disease duration of less than 2 months. The study excluded patients with uncontrolled infections, other autoimmune diseases, pregnancy or lactation. Diagnoses relied on clinical symptoms, serum thyroxine and TRAb, thyroid ultrasound and orbital computed tomography. For the first round of RT-PCR on the TCR CDR3, the HTBI primer set was used together with the Qiagen OneStep RT-PCR kit. Blood samples also contained most of the expanded thyroid clonotypes (frequency above 0.001), which suggests that blood repertoires may reflect thyroid immune responses. A 13 V-J signature model separated ophthalmopathy from stable hyperthyroidism, with around 88% sensitivity and just under 84% specificity in cross-validation and 80%/75% in testing. In validation, progression to ophthalmopathy was predicted by the model with about 70% sensitivity and around 76% specificity, a median of approximately 7.1 months before onset. A discovery cohort of about a hundred patients, 43 with Graves' ophthalmopathy and about 58 with stable Graves' hyperthyroidism, was used to find distinguishing TCR V-J signatures. Whether ophthalmopathy could be predicted prospectively was tested in an independent validation cohort made up of 18 to 20 hyperthyroidism patients plus 17 patients who later progressed to ophthalmopathy. For training and testing, the 110 or so patients in the discovery cohort were randomly divided in a 7:3 ratio. Thyroid tissue and blood T-cell repertoires from about six Graves' hyperthyroidism patients were also compared in the study. Following sampling, methimazole starting at 30 mg daily was given to hyperthyroidism patients, and high-dose intravenous methylprednisolone was given to ophthalmopathy patients. Libraries were constructed in a second round of multiplex PCR, after which size selection and purification were performed. Sequencing of the libraries was done on an Illumina HiSeq2000 using paired-end 100 bp reads. SOAPnuke was used to process the raw data, with reads discarded if the reads contained adapters or uncalled bases, had a mean Phred below 15, or lacked an exact constant-primer or identifier match. High-quality paired reads were merged with COPE v1.2.5, and unique nucleotide sequences were defined as clonotypes. MiTCR v1.1 was used to align the clonotypes against IMGT TRBV, TRBD and TRBJ reference segments. The analysis was restricted to V-J combinations with a frequency above 0.0001, which together covered over 99% of the repertoires. The TCS score was defined as the ratio of F50 (clonal expansion) to E x V (chaos), calculated using BLOSUM62-based TCRdist between CDR3 peptides within each V-J. Welch's t-statistics and random forest reduced fewer than 550 V-J features to roughly 13, which were used in a naive Bayes classifier (R e1071). No statistical method was used to fix the sample size in advance, and group allocation was not hidden from the investigators. The paper describes TCR Vbeta CDR3 sequencing of more than 120 peripheral blood samples, made up of 43 ophthalmopathy patients, around 78 hyperthyroidism patients and 17 progressor patients.

The starting material was peripheral blood mononuclear cells (PBMCs), obtained at new diagnosis, from a patient treated with antithyroid drugs. The sequence derives from a woman aged 25 to 39 with Graves disease. Donor details come from another sample of the same person, matched by shared clones. The V and J segments used are TRBV20-1 and TRBJ1-1, with TRBD1 tentatively as D gene (5 bases match). The bases are TGCAGTGCTAGAGTGGAGACAGTTGAAGCTTTCTTT. Its protein is CSARVETVEAFF.